This T cell receptor beta chain was recovered during a study of cytomegalovirus exposure and HLA in healthy donors. A multiplex PCR was run with 60 Vbeta primers and 13 Jbeta primers. Method: immunoSEQ multiplex PCR; TCRdb's copy keeps in-frame clones and lacks some. Of approximately 120,000 clones in the sample, around 84% are singletons; the top ten hold about 1.7%. Trimming left V 4 bases short and J 4 bases short, with 10 bases between. Germline V CDR1 and CDR2: SGHAT, FQNNGV. The CDR3 is 13 amino acids. Donors likely had unrecorded immune exposures despite being nominally healthy when sampled. Sequenced: PBMCs. The chain links TRBV11-2 to TRBJ1-1; a possible D gene is TRBD1 (5 bases). The sequence was obtained from a man younger than 35 in good health and CMV-seronegative. The CDR3, as DNA: TGTGCCAGCAGCTATGGGGGAGGCACTGAAGCTTTCTTT. Translating it yields CASSYGGGTEAFF.